The present entry profiles one TCR beta chain with its context. This CDR3 is built from 15 residues. The germline CDR1 and CDR2 sequences are KGHSH and LQKENI. The ends lost 4 bases at V and 0 bases at J; junction bases unmatched: 5. The data derive from a study of blood T cell repertoires in COVID-19. Recovered participants had two consecutive negative NP/OP PCR tests, healthcare professional clearance, or symptom resolution. Measured with immunoSEQ multiplex PCR; TCRdb has only the in-frame clones, and not every one. Altogether approximately 210,000 clones are present, approximately 84% being singletons, with the ten largest covering approximately 16%.

The V gene is TRBV18, the J gene TRBJ1-1; TRBD1 agrees at 7 bases. The TCR sequence derives from a man in his forties who had recovered from COVID-19. Sequencing input: PBMCs or T cells enriched from blood (not recorded which). As DNA, the CDR3 is TGTGCCAGCTCACAGACAGGGATCATGAACACTGAAGCTTTCTTT. Translation: CASSQTGIMNTEAFF.